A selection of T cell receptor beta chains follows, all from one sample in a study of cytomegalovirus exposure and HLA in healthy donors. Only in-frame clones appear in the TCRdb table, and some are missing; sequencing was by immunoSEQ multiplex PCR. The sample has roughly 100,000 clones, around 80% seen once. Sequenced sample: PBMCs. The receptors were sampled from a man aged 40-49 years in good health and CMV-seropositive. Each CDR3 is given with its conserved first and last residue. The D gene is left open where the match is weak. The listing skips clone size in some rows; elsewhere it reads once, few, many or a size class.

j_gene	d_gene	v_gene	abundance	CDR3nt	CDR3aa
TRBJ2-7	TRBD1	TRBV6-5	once	TGTGCCAGCAGCCTGGGACAGGTCTCCTACGAGCAGTACTTC	CASSLGQVSYEQYF
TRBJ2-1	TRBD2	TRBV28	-	TGTGCCAGCAAATCTAGCGGGAGGTACAATGAGCAGTTCTTC	CASKSSGRYNEQFF
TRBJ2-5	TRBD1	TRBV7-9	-	TGTGCCAGCAGCCGGACAGGGAAGGAGACCCAGTACTTC	CASSRTGKETQYF
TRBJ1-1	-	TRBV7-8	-	TGTGCCAGCAGCTTAGTGAGGGCTGAAGCTTTCTTT	CASSLVRAEAFF
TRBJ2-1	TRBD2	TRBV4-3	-	TGCGCCAGCAGCCCTAGCGGGAGCTCCTACAATGAGCAGTTCTTC	CASSPSGSSYNEQFF
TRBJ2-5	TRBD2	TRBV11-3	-	TGTGCCAGCAGCTCCCGCGGGGGTATCCAAGAGACCCAGTACTTC	CASSSRGGIQETQYF
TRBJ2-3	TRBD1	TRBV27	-	TGTGCCAGCAGTTTATCTAATCCAGGACAGGGCAACACAGATACGCAGTATTTT	CASSLSNPGQGNTDTQYF
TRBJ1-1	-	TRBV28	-	TGTGCCAGCAGTTGGCAAAACACTGAAGCTTTCTTT	CASSWQNTEAFF
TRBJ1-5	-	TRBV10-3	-	TGTGCCATCAGTGATTCTAGTCAGCCCCAGCATTTT	CAISDSSQPQHF
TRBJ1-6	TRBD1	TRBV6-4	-	TGTGCCAGCAGTGCTGAGGACAGGGAGAATTCACCCCTCCACTTT	CASSAEDRENSPLHF
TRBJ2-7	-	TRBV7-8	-	TGTGCCAGCAGTGCCCCCCGGGGCTCCTACGAGCAGTACTTC	CASSAPRGSYEQYF
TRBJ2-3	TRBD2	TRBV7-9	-	TGTGCCAGCAGCCAAAATAGCGGGGGAAATGGAGATACGCAGTATTTT	CASSQNSGGNGDTQYF
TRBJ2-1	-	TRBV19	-	TGTGCCAGTAGTATTCTGACTGCTTCCTACAATGAGCAGTTCTTC	CASSILTASYNEQFF
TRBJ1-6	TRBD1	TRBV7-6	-	TGTGCCAGCAGCTTGGGGACAGGAAATTCACCCCTCCACTTT	CASSLGTGNSPLHF
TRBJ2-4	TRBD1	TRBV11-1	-	TGTGCCAGCAGCCCCGGACAGGGGGACTTAGCCAAAAACATTCAGTACTTC	CASSPGQGDLAKNIQYF